A single sample is the source of the 29 T cell receptor beta chains below, sequenced in a study of naive and memory T cell subsets. Ligated cDNA underwent four rounds of PCR with nested alpha and beta constant region primers and SP2. TCRdb used MiXCR to reprocess the 5' RACE reads, holding one entry per CDR3 protein. The sample shows some 60,000 distinct CDR3 sequences, 6.5% to 8.5% of them seen only once. A UMI-containing oligonucleotide was joined by 3' ligation to the TCR cDNA template. The receptors were sampled from a female donor in good health.

The chain carries TRBV12-3 or TRBV12-4 and TRBJ2-2; D perhaps matches TRBD1 (6 bases). The V gene lost 8 bases and the J gene lost 2 bases, with 15 bases spanning the gap. The CDR3 covers 15 residues. CDR3 in amino acids: CASRRTALNTGELFF. Here the CDR3 DNA reads TGTGCCAGCCGGAGGACAGCCCTAAACACCGGGGAGCTGTTTTTT.

The rearrangement uses TRBV20-1 and TRBJ1-1, with D hard to call. V lost 5 bases and J lost 11, with 12 bases in between. This CDR3 has 10 amino acids. Germline values: CDR1 DFQATT, CDR2 SNEGSKA (reference sequence). This CDR3 reads CSASSSLAFF. CDR3 DNA: TGCAGTGCTTCAAGCTCGCTTGCTTTCTTT.

V gene TRBV11-1 combines with J gene TRBJ1-1; possible D gene TRBD1, 5 bases. The germline V and J ends were trimmed by 5 bases and 0 bases, with 16 bases remaining between them. The CDR3 totals 16 residues. Germline V gives CDR1 SGHAT, CDR2 FQDESV (reference sequence). CDR3 residues: CASSPRRQTMNTEAFF. The DNA of the CDR3 is TGTGCCAGCAGCCCTCGTCGACAGACCATGAACACTGAAGCTTTCTTT.

This clonotype has more than one count but fewer than ten. The chain uses TRBV2 and TRBJ2-5, with D perhaps being TRBD1 or TRBD2 (5 bases each). Trimming left V 2 bases short and J 5 bases short, with 9 bases between. The germline V gene has CDR1 SNHLY and CDR2 FYNNEI. CDR3 size: 13 residues. CDR3 amino acids: CASSENGAETQYF. The DNA of the CDR3 is TGTGCCAGCAGTGAAAACGGGGCGGAGACCCAGTACTTC.

V is TRBV12-3 or TRBV12-4 and J is TRBJ2-7; 8 positions match TRBD1. Trimming at V came to 5 bases and at J to 2 bases, leaving 8 bases not matched to a gene. The length of the CDR3 is 15 residues. CDR3 bases: TGTGCCAGCAGTCCACCGGCCAGGGGGCCCTACGAGCAGTACTTC. Protein product: CASSPPARGPYEQYF.

This clonotype was counted at least ten times. The CDR3 DNA sequence: TGCAGTGCTCTCCGGGACTCGAACACTGAAGCTTTCTTT. Encoded protein: CSALRDSNTEAFF. The rearrangement uses TRBV20-1 and TRBJ1-1; possible D gene TRBD1, 5 bases. Deletions cut 5 bases from V and 1 base from J, with 11 bases between. Germline values: CDR1 DFQATT, CDR2 SNEGSKA (reference sequence). The CDR3 totals 13 residues.

The sample holds a few counts of this clonotype. The V and J genes are TRBV6-2 or TRBV6-3 and TRBJ1-5; a weak D match, TRBD1 (6 bases). The CDR3 runs to 15 residues. CDR1 is MNHEY and CDR2 is SVGEGT in the germline V gene. V was pared by 5 bases and J by 7 bases, with 18 bases between. CDR3 nucleotide sequence: TGTGCCAGCAGTCTTATAAGGGGGGACGTGCAGCCCCAGCATTTT. Amino acids: CASSLIRGDVQPQHF.

This clonotype was seen repeatedly, ten times or more. The genes are TRBV4-2 and TRBJ1-1, with D maybe TRBD1 (6 bases). V was trimmed by 6 bases and J by 0 bases, leaving 8 bases between them. This CDR3 is built from 13 residues. Germline V lookup: CDR1 LGHNA, CDR2 YNFKEQ. This CDR3 reads CASRQGLNTEAFF. The CDR3 bases are TGTGCCAGCAGACAGGGACTGAACACTGAAGCTTTCTTT.

The CDR3 here is CASSLERGHYEQYF. As DNA, the CDR3 is TGTGCCAGCAGCTTAGAGCGGGGACACTACGAGCAGTACTTC. V is TRBV7-2 and J is TRBJ2-7, with D perhaps TRBD2 (7 bases). The V and J ends lost 1 base and 3 bases respectively, with 10 bases between them. Germline assignment: CDR1 SGHTA and CDR2 FQGNSA. This CDR3 has 14 residues.

The sample holds a few counts of this clonotype. At one end the junction does not follow the germline gene, possibly because of a read error. This chain links TRBV7-2 with TRBJ2-3; a weak D match, TRBD1 (6 bases). The germline V gene encodes CDR1 SGHTA and CDR2 FQGNSA. This CDR3 has 16 amino acids. The CDR3 protein is CVSSLAWGPYTDTQYF. The CDR3 DNA reads TGTGTCAGCAGCTTAGCCTGGGGGCCTTACACAGATACGCAGTATTTT.

This clonotype was counted a few times. This rearrangement joins TRBV7-9 to TRBJ2-3; 10 bases match TRBD2. This CDR3 spans 15 amino acids. V was pared by 3 bases and J by 9 bases, with 9 bases of the junction left unmatched. The V gene's germline CDR1 is SEHNR and CDR2 FQNEAQ (reference sequence). CDR3 residues: CASSFASGGPGTQYF. DNA for the CDR3: TGTGCCAGCAGCTTCGCTAGCGGGGGCCCCGGAACGCAGTATTTT.

This clonotype was detected a few times. The gene calls are TRBV2 and TRBJ2-3, with unresolved D. Trimming took off 0 bases at V and 6 bases at J, with 7 bases between the two ends. This CDR3 spans 13 amino acids. Germline CDR1 is SNHLY and CDR2 is FYNNEI. This CDR3 reads CASSEAFSDTQYF. DNA of the CDR3: TGTGCCAGCAGTGAAGCATTCTCGGATACGCAGTATTTT.

This clonotype has a handful of counts. The chain employs TRBV7-2 and TRBJ1-1; weak D call: TRBD1 (6 bases). V lost 1 base and J 3 bases, leaving 9 bases between the germline ends. The CDR3 extends over 14 amino acids. Germline lookup yields CDR1 SGHTA and CDR2 FQGNSA. The CDR3: CASSLDRAHTEAFF. The CDR3 DNA sequence: TGTGCCAGCAGCTTAGACAGGGCCCACACTGAAGCTTTCTTT.

The chain recombines TRBV7-2 with TRBJ1-4, with no clear D. Germline CDR1 reads SGHTA; CDR2 reads FQGNSA. The V and J ends lost 5 bases and 2 bases respectively, with 6 bases between them. The CDR3 sequence is 13 residues long. CDR3 bases: TGTGCCAGCAGCAACCCCACTAATGAAAAACTGTTTTTT. As protein: CASSNPTNEKLFF.

This clonotype was counted only a few times. The rearrangement links TRBV6-6 to TRBJ1-1; TRBD1 is a possible D gene (5 bases). Germline loops: CDR1 MNHNY, CDR2 SVGAGI (reference sequence). V was trimmed by 7 bases and J by 1 base, leaving 16 bases between them. The CDR3 loop spans 15 amino acids. The CDR3 region is CASTGTPLENTEAFF. The CDR3 nucleotides are TGTGCCAGCACTGGGACTCCCCTTGAGAACACTGAAGCTTTCTTT.

The table lists this clonotype with many counts. The V call is TRBV12-3 or TRBV12-4, the J call TRBJ1-2; 7 bases are a match to TRBD1. V trimming: 6 bases; J trimming: 8 bases; junction bases outside the gene matches: 15. CDR3 size: 15 residues. Here the CDR3 reads CASSYRLPAGGGYTF. For the CDR3, the DNA is TGTGCCAGCAGCTACCGCCTACCGGCAGGGGGAGGCTACACCTTC.

This clonotype was seen at least ten times. The chain combines TRBV7-2 with TRBJ1-5, with D possibly being TRBD1 (6 bases). There are 15 residues in the CDR3. Germline V CDR1 and CDR2: SGHTA, FQGNSA. V was cut by 1 base and J by 9 bases, with 16 bases left in between. DNA of the CDR3: TGTGCCAGCAGCTTAGTTGGGGGCCTCGAGGGGCCCCAGCATTTT. Protein product: CASSLVGGLEGPQHF.

This chain connects TRBV15 to TRBJ1-5, with 9 positions matching TRBD1. This CDR3 contains 17 residues. From germline, CDR1 is LNHNV and CDR2 YYDKDF (reference sequence). Trimming removed 1 base from V and 4 bases from J; junction bases left unmatched: 8. In nucleotides, the CDR3 is TGTGCCACCAGCAGAGGGACAGGGGTAGGGGCAAATCAGCCCCAGCATTTT. This translates into CATSRGTGVGANQPQHF.

This clonotype was detected a few times. The gene calls are TRBV6-5 and TRBJ2-5; TRBD1 matches at 7 bases. The V gene's germline CDR1 is MNHEY and CDR2 SVGAGI. This CDR3 is 15 amino acids long. V shed 4 bases and J 4 bases; nucleotides not matched to a gene: 9. This CDR3 is CASSSQGGKGETQYF. In nucleotides, the CDR3 is TGTGCCAGCAGTTCCCAAGGGGGCAAAGGAGAGACCCAGTACTTC.

This clonotype was seen a few times. The chain is built from TRBV4-1 and TRBJ2-1; 7 positions agree with TRBD1. This CDR3 is built from 19 residues. CDR1 and CDR2 from the germline V gene are MGHRA and YSYEKL. Trimming took 7 bases from V and 0 from J; bases not matched to a gene: 18. The CDR3 coding sequence is TGCGCCAGCACCCGCGCCCCGGGTTACAGGGGCAGCTCCTACAATGAGCAGTTCTTC. Amino acid sequence: CASTRAPGYRGSSYNEQFF.

The gene calls are TRBV6-6 and TRBJ2-3; D gene unclear. This CDR3 contains 15 residues. The V end was cut by 4 bases, the J end by 0 bases, with 11 bases between. Germline-derived CDR1 and CDR2 are MNHNY and SVGAGI (reference sequence). The CDR3 sequence is CASSSSDLSTDTQYF. Written as DNA, the CDR3 is TGTGCCAGCAGTTCGTCCGACCTTAGCACAGATACGCAGTATTTT.

This chain uses TRBV7-2 with TRBJ2-5, with D perhaps matching TRBD1 (7 bases). Trimming left V 5 bases short and J 5 bases short, with 18 bases between. Germline-derived CDR1 and CDR2 are SGHTA and FQGNSA. This CDR3 contains 15 residues. The CDR3 nucleotides read TGTGCCAGCAGCCATCAGACAGGGAGGATGGAGACCCAGTACTTC. It translates to CASSHQTGRMETQYF.

The genes are TRBV2 and TRBJ1-5; D unclear. The CDR3 sequence is 13 residues long. Trimming cost V 6 bases and J 2 bases, with 8 bases left between them. Germline CDR1 and CDR2: SNHLY and FYNNEI. CDR3 in amino acids: CASRGFGNQPQHF. Here the CDR3 DNA reads TGTGCCAGCAGGGGCTTCGGCAATCAGCCCCAGCATTTT. Looking up the rest from reference TRBV2 and TRBJ1-5 gives the full variable domain: EPEVTQTPSHQVTQMGQEVILRCVPISNHLYFYWYRQILGQKVEFLVSFYNNEISEKSEIFDDQFSVERPDGSNFTLKIRSTKLEDSAMYFCASRGFGNQPQHFGDGTRLSIL.

The gene calls are TRBV28 and TRBJ1-6, with unresolved D. CDR3 size: 15 residues. Trimming took off 4 bases at V and 10 bases at J, with 17 bases between the two ends. Germline V gene sequence: CDR1 MDHEN, CDR2 SYDVKM. The CDR3 DNA follows: TGTGCCAGCAGTTCGGACCGGGGAGTAGGCTCACCCCTCCACTTT. Encoded protein: CASSSDRGVGSPLHF.

The chain combines TRBV5-1 with TRBJ2-3; D gene uncertain. CDR3 length: 15 amino acids. V lost 0 bases, J lost 2 bases, and 10 bases lay in between. Germline V CDR1 and CDR2: SGHRS, YFSETQ. Here the CDR3 reads CASSLGSLTTDTQYF. The CDR3, as DNA: TGCGCCAGCAGCTTGGGGAGCTTAACCACAGATACGCAGTATTTT.

This clonotype was found once. V gene TRBV29-1 combines with J gene TRBJ2-1; D not resolved. V was shortened by 7 bases and J by 10 bases, with 5 bases between the two germline ends. CDR3 length: 8 residues. Germline V gene sequence: CDR1 SQVTM, CDR2 ANQGSEA. This chain's CDR3 is CSGGEQFF. The CDR3 coding sequence is TGCAGCGGTGGAGAGCAGTTCTTC.

In this sample, this clonotype turned up many times. The V and J genes are TRBV7-2 and TRBJ1-1, with TRBD1 matching over 7 bases. This CDR3 has 12 residues. The V segment lost 4 bases and the J segment 12 bases; nucleotides outside the gene matches: 8. Germline V gives CDR1 SGHTA, CDR2 FQGNSA. CDR3 in amino acids: CASSSYRGETFF. DNA of the CDR3: TGTGCCAGCAGCTCTTACAGGGGAGAGACTTTCTTT.

This clonotype was detected only a few times. The rearrangement uses TRBV6-2 or TRBV6-3 and TRBJ2-7; 8 positions agree with TRBD1. Trimming removed 0 bases from V and 6 bases from J; junction bases left unmatched: 4. Germline V gives CDR1 MNHEY, CDR2 SVGEGT. The CDR3 is 14 amino acids. CDR3 sequence reads: CASSYSGQGREQYF. As DNA, the CDR3 is TGTGCCAGCAGTTACTCTGGACAGGGCCGCGAGCAGTACTTC.

The rearrangement joins TRBV12-3 or TRBV12-4 to TRBJ2-1; the match to TRBD2 covers 9 bases. This CDR3 is 15 amino acids long. V trimming: 6 bases; J trimming: 2 bases; junction bases outside the gene matches: 5. Here the CDR3 reads CASRYQRGAYNEQFF. CDR3 coding DNA: TGTGCCAGCAGATACCAGCGGGGGGCCTACAATGAGCAGTTCTTC.